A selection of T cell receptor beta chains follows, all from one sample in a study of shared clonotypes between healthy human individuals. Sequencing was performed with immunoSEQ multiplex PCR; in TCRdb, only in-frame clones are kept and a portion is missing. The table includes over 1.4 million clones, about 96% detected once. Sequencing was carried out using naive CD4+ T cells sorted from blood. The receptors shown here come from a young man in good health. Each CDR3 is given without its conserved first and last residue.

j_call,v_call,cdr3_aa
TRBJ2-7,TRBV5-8,ASSPGKLAGGYYEQY
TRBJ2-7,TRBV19,ASSLTGQGGYEQY
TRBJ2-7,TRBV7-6,ASSKGGLAGVKSYEQY
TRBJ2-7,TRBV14,ASSKSGLSGYEQY
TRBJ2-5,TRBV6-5,ASMLQTRGTETQY
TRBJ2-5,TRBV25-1,ASSDLGGTGQETQY
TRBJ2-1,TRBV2,ASWGNEQF
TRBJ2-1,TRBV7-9,ASRRGSYNEQF
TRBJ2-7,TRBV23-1,ASSQALSSRDRIYEQY
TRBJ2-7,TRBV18,ASTRNLAQGQGDYEQY
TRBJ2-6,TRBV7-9,ASSLGRTAGANVLT
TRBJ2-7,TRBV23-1,ASSQSSPRYEQY
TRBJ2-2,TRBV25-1,ASGNSGSTGELF
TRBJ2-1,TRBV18,ASSPWRDNNEQF
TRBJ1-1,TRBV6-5,ASSRTEAF
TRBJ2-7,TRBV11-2,ASSLDLNEQY
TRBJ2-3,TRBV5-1,ASSFLEITDTQY
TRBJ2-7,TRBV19,ASKGTSGHNEQY
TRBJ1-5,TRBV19,ASMGGQGGNQPQH
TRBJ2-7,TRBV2,ASRIGTGTYEQY
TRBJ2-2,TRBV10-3,AVSPLASATGELF
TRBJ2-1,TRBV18,ASSGLAGDNEQF
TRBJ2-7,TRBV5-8,ASNLPGTSYGTYEQY
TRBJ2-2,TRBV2,ASSDRGAGTGELF
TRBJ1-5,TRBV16,ASSQSTVPSNQPQH
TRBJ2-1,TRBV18,ASSPNRGSPEQF
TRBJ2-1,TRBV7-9,ASTIGTRIYNEQF
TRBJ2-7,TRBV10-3,AIMAALYVGEQY
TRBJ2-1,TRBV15,ATSRDFASLAGYNEQF
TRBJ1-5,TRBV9,ASSVLGGGQPQH
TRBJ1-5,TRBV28,ASSTSRDRGQLSNQPQH
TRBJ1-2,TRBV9,ASSGRTSAQGLSYGYT
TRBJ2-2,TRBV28,ASSLGLSPRGWGPNTGELF
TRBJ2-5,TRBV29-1,SVGTSGTYQETQY
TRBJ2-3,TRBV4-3,ASSQFNVAGLPDTQY
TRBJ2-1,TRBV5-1,ASSPPNNEQF
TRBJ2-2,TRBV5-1,ASSFGQSGELF
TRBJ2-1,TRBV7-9,ASSDRLSSYNEQF
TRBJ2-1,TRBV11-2,ASSLVTSGMYNEQF
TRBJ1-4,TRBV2,ASSVNRANEKLF
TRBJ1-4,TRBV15,ATSRGDSATNEKLF
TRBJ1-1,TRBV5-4,ASRAGTANTEAF
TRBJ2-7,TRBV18,ASSPGQVWEQY